Given below is one TCR beta chain in context. Its antigen remains unidentified. These data belong to a study of cytomegalovirus exposure and HLA in healthy donors. About the study: In an early release, HLA-typed donors contributed tens of millions of unique TCR sequences.

The CDR3 is 15 amino acids. The V gene's germline CDR1 is MGHRA and CDR2 YSYEKL. The V and J ends lost 8 bases and 0 bases, in that order; junction bases with no gene match: 6. Study conclusions and caveats: There were reportedly fewer N-insertions in an Asian-associated ancestry cluster than the roughly 700-donor mean, in a later analysis. Upon later analysis, HLA-associated TCR beta chains proved more clonally expanded than other, equally common chains.

Though probably carrying unrecorded immune exposures, donors were nominally healthy at sampling. Use of 60 Vbeta and 13 Jbeta primers characterized the PCR. Clones were sequenced by immunoSEQ multiplex PCR, and TCRdb holds only the in-frame ones, with some missing. The sample table includes some 64,000 clones. Material for sequencing was PBMCs. This chain joins TRBV4-1 and TRBJ2-3; 9 bases agree with TRBD1. This clonotype originated in a woman in her 30s in good health and CMV-seronegative. CDR3 nucleotide sequence: TGCGCCAGCCGAAATACAGGGGGCAGCACAGATACGCAGTATTTT. It codes for CASRNTGGSTDTQYF.